This TCR beta chain derives from a study of cytomegalovirus exposure and HLA in healthy donors (dated by TCRdb to 2017 to 2019). About the investigation overall: An earlier analysis of 587 of the donors reported 250 to 300 Gb of sequence data and more than 90 million unique TCR beta sequences from about 200 million T cells. Every repertoire in the discovery cohort had been generated on one and the same sequencing platform. The number of typed donors differed by locus: about 620-630 for A, B, C, DRB1 and DQB1; 500 to 550 for DQA1; 606 for DPA1; and 450 to 480 for DPB1. Of the 300 to 450 genotyped donors, about 80% fell in the genetic ancestry cluster associated with self-reported Caucasian donors. Approximately 310 gigabases of sequencing data and 70 million to 85 million unique TCR sequences were included in an early release covering several hundred HLA-typed donors. HLA typing covered class I and class II loci at four-digit resolution. Alongside the repertoire data, information on donor age, sex, ethnicity and CMV serostatus was compiled. Rather than using new phenotypic data, the later analysis identified candidate immune exposures from TCR beta sequences and from how often those sequences occurred across donors. In a later analysis, previously published TCR beta repertoires from hundreds of donors were re-analyzed and high-resolution HLA genotyping was added so that TCR occurrence patterns could be studied. Genome-wide SNP genotypes for about 65% of the roughly 670 donors were used in a later genetic analysis, which treated that subset as a discovery cohort. Among about 390 genotyped donors of the cohort, an average of 235,054 unique TCR beta nucleotide sequences were sequenced per donor, roughly 20% of them non-productive. To decide whether each TCR beta V gene segment behaved as functional or pseudogenic, an earlier analysis of some 540 of the donors relied on high-throughput TCR beta sequencing. To predict cytomegalovirus infection status, the study combined high-throughput TCR immunosequencing, statistical association of individual TCRs with disease status, and machine learning. A few DR-DQ haplotypes were treated as single units for association and clustering because of strong linkage in the cohort. The study was designed to test whether signatures of past pathogen exposure could be identified by cataloging public T cell receptors. In addition to the first cohort of 666 subjects, a separate validation cohort of approximately 110 different subjects was used. The study used immunosequencing to profile the T cell repertoires of approximately 630 subjects and linked those repertoires to cytomegalovirus serostatus.

General study outcomes and caveats: Most TCR sequences were observed very rarely across donors, whereas some public TCRs were present in many individuals. The classifier was reported to diagnose cytomegalovirus status with high specificity and sensitivity in both the original and validation cohorts. Because some donors lacked HLA typing at each locus, the association tests relied only on the typed subset. This cohort had only TCR beta chains sequenced, and the lack of alpha or paired-chain data limited which features could be detected. The earlier analysis of some 540 of the donors excluded over 15 rarely observed V segments, including chromosome 9 orphons, because counts were too low. An association between a missense DCLRE1C variant and V-gene and J-gene trimming of TCR beta chains was found in a later genetic analysis and replicated in an independent cohort. In a later analysis, the rate of TCR association differed among HLA loci, with DRB1 alleles having the most associated TCRs and HLA-C alleles having the fewest. It was suggested by the authors that the approach could potentially be generalized to other disease states and immunological phenotypes. In an earlier analysis of approximately 590 of the donors, most TCR beta V segments appeared in productive rearrangements about 87% or about 30% of the time, broadly matching IMGT annotations. Immune exposure information for the cohort was limited to CMV serostatus. Roughly uniform sequencing depth across donors was assumed in presence/absence analyses, although this assumption may not hold. Three of the identified cytomegalovirus-associated TCR beta chains were confirmed in vitro to be specific for cytomegalovirus antigens. In a later analysis, several top co-occurrence clusters were reported to appear linked to parvovirus B19, influenza, CMV and Epstein-Barr virus. A cluster of highly shared sequence variants was judged likely to be a technical artifact of the sequencing pipeline. The 87-base-pair reads could not distinguish some IMGT-functional V segments, including TRBV6-2 and TRBV6-3, so those segments were excluded. Specific HLA alleles were associated with 18,000 or so TCR beta sequences at a false discovery rate of 0.05 in a later analysis. In the study, 150 to 200 TCR beta chains were listed as associated with cytomegalovirus. Compared with equally common non-associated chains, HLA-associated TCR beta chains in a later analysis were more clonally expanded and had lower generation probabilities. Most CMV-associated TCR beta chains appeared to be HLA-restricted in a later analysis, and the HLA associations seemed to be driven largely by CMV exposure. Strong co-occurrence of HLA alleles, especially DR and DQ, made assigning TCR associations to individual alleles difficult. According to a later genetic analysis, donors in an Asian-associated ancestry cluster had fewer N-insertions in productive TCRs than the approximately 670-donor mean. A further reported finding was that TCR beta sequences accurately predicted the HLA-A and HLA-B alleles for most subjects in the first cohort. Correlated functional status among segregating V segments might be attributable to linkage disequilibrium, but an unknown experimental factor could not be ruled out.

The cohort consisted of 666 healthy bone marrow donors. Cohort members were all nominally healthy when sampled, although unrecorded immune exposures were likely present. The donor was CMV seronegative and belonged to the group of 352 seronegative cohort members. A peripheral blood sample was collected from each donor, and TCR beta sequencing was performed on peripheral blood mononuclear cells. Genomic DNA was extracted from the blood cell samples with the Qiagen DNeasy Blood Extraction Kit. Library preparation employed the immunoSEQ multiplex PCR assay. The multiplex PCR relied on a mix of 60 forward primers for TCR Vbeta segments and 13 reverse primers for TCR Jbeta segments. The CDR3 region of rearranged TCR beta genes was amplified from genomic DNA with a multiplex PCR assay. The Illumina HiSeq System was used to sequence the amplified TCR beta libraries as 87-base-pair reads. In the source study's methods: Across the roughly 600 repertoires, a later analysis counted 75 million to 90 million unique TCR beta chains, roughly 11 million of which were shared by at least two donors. To remove PCR and sequencing errors, raw reads were error-corrected and collapsed into unique sequences using a nearest-neighbor algorithm that merged closely related sequences. V, D and J gene segments were assigned by aligning CDR3 sequences to IMGT reference sequences. For a sequence to be retained, a match of at least six nucleotides to both a V gene segment and a J gene segment was required. A rearrangement was called productive if the CDR3 had no stop codons and remained in frame with V and J, and every other rearrangement was called non-productive. Following IMGT convention, CDR3 was defined as the stretch from the second conserved V-encoded cysteine up to the conserved J-encoded phenylalanine. The earlier analysis of 587 of the donors excluded sequences that lacked an unambiguous match to a single V gene segment. In an earlier analysis of 587 of the donors, V segments were called functional above 56.7% productive rearrangements and were called segregating when the between-donor standard deviation exceeded 5%. A statistical classification framework was developed to diagnose cytomegalovirus status using the catalog of TCR beta chain sequences. V and J gene assignment, in a later analysis, came from comparing TCR nucleotide sequences with IMGT/GENE-DB human TR gene sequences. In a later analysis, CDR3 sequences and most-parsimonious VDJ recombination scenarios were assigned using the TCRdist pipeline. In a later analysis, each TCR beta chain was defined by its CDR3 amino acid sequence together with its V-gene family, and reads lacking a unique V-gene family were excluded. As a way to deal with suspected cross-contamination and a sequencing artifact, a later analysis dropped more than 500 nucleotide sequences that were highly shared and had low generation probability. In a later analysis, a clonal expansion index was calculated for each public chain from normalized within-repertoire ranks of inferred template counts. A later analysis computed generation probabilities with a VDJ recombination model fitted to out-of-frame rearrangements, and checked the results against IGoR. In a later analysis, hypergeometric tests were used to score TCR-TCR, TCR-HLA and TCR-CMV co-occurrence, with a repertoire-size bias correction applied to TCR pairs. False discovery rates were estimated in a later analysis by permuting HLA or CMV assignments 20 times. In a later analysis, co-occurring TCRs were grouped with DBSCAN, and TCRdist sequence similarity was added when clustering was performed within HLA-allele-positive subsets. Co-occurrence clustering excluded repertoires with fewer than 30,000 or more than 120,000 public chains, plus five with anomalous nucleotide sharing. TCRdb re-hosts the immuneACCESS table, in-frame sequences only. Its copies lack some clones; in the studies checked, an unresolved V gene accounts for under half of them, and the cause for the rest is not known. That table furnishes V, J and clone size, whereas the DNA furnished D and trimming. This sample comprises 150,000 to 200,000 clones, roughly 83% of them detected only once. The top ten hold 1.6% of the sample.

About this clone: It lacks a known antigen. Base qualities were left out, and no much larger clone turns up one base away.

V was cut back by 3 bases and J by 8 bases, leaving a gap of 11 bases between them. For CDR1 and CDR2, the germline V gene lists SQVTM and ANQGSEA. The CDR3 has 12 amino acids, counting the end cysteine and phenylalanine. CDR3 DNA only is kept here, 36 bases in frame from base 1. The clonotype comes from a woman aged 45-60 years in good health and CMV-seronegative. The material sequenced was PBMCs. In this chain, TRBV29-1 is recombined with TRBJ2-1; the D gene is possibly TRBD1, with 6 bases matching. The nucleotides are TGCAGCGTTGAGGGCGGACAGTATGAGCAGTTCTTC. This codes for CSVEGGQYEQFF.